This paragraph reports one TCR beta chain. Its specificity is unknown. This sample stems from a study of a mutant IDH1 vaccine in newly diagnosed glioma. The V and J ends lost 5 bases and 4 bases respectively, with 17 bases between them. Germline V lookup: CDR1 MNHEY, CDR2 SVGAGI. The CDR3 is 15 residues long. The method was immunoSEQ multiplex PCR; TCRdb's version includes in-frame clones alone and lacks a portion of them. The sample contains tens of thousands of clones, 80% to 90% of which appear only once. Time point noted: week 35, safety follow-up. Topical imiquimod accompanied each vaccine dose, which consisted of 300 ug of mutant IDH1 20-mer peptide. Across weeks 1, 3, 5, 7, 11, 15, 19 and 23, patients received a vaccination each time, eight in all.

The rearrangement links TRBV6-5 to TRBJ1-1; D might be TRBD1 (6 bases). Sample: PBMCs, taken from a glioma patient whose treatment included an IDH1 peptide vaccine. The sequence was obtained from a man younger than 40 with glioma. The CDR3 sequence: CASSLLQGSGTEAFF. As DNA, the CDR3 is TGTGCCAGCAGTCTATTACAGGGCTCGGGCACTGAAGCTTTCTTT.